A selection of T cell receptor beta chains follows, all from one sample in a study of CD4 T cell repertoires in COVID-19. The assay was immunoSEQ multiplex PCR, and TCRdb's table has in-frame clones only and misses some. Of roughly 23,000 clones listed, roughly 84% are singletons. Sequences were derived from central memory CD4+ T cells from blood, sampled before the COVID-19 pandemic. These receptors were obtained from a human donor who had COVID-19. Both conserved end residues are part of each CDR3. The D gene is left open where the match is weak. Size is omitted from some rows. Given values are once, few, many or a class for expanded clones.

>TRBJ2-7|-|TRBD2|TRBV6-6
CASSWRGGGEQYF
TGTGCCAGCAGTTGGCGGGGGGGCGGCGAGCAGTACTTC
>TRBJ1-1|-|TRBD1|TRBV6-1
CASRDFGTAGEAFF
TGTGCCAGCAGGGATTTTGGGACAGCAGGTGAAGCTTTCTTT
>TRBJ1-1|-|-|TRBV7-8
CASIQASSLNTEAFF
TGTGCCAGCATCCAGGCATCTTCGTTGAACACTGAAGCTTTCTTT
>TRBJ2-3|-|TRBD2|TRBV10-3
CAISEEVAGGGRRTDTQYF
TGTGCCATCAGTGAGGAGGTTGCGGGAGGAGGTAGGCGCACAGATACGCAGTATTTT
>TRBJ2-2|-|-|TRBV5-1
CASSASGTSNTGELFF
TGCGCCAGCAGCGCCTCCGGGACATCGAACACCGGGGAGCTGTTTTTT
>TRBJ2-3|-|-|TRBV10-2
CASRLPGSDTQYF
TGCGCCAGCAGGCTGCCGGGATCGGATACGCAGTATTTT
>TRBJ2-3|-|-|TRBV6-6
CASTNPGTTDTQYF
TGTGCCAGCACAAATCCGGGAACTACAGATACGCAGTATTTT
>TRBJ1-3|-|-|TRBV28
CASLPAETTGNTIYF
TGTGCCAGCCTCCCTGCGGAAACTACTGGAAACACCATATATTTT
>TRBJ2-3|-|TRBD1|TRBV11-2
CASSFDRATDTQYF
TGTGCCAGCAGCTTCGACAGGGCAACAGATACGCAGTATTTT
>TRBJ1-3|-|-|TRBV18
CASSPQGNRNTIYF
TGTGCCAGCTCACCGCAGGGGAACAGAAACACCATATATTTT
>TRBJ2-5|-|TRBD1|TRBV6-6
CASSWSDRGRGETQYF
TGTGCCAGCAGTTGGAGTGACAGGGGAAGGGGCGAGACCCAGTACTTC
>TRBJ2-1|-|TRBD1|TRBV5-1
CASSLEGQGGFREGLNEQFF
TGCGCCAGCAGCTTGGAGGGACAGGGGGGCTTTAGGGAGGGCCTGAATGAGCAGTTCTTC
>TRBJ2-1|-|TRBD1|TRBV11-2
CASSLGAGGYNEQFF
TGTGCCAGCAGCTTAGGGGCAGGGGGTTACAATGAGCAGTTCTTC
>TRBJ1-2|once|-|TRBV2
CASSGPGNYGYTF
TGTGCCAGCAGCGGACCGGGAAACTATGGCTACACCTTC
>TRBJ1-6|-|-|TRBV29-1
CSVEESSNSPLHF
TGCAGCGTTGAAGAGTCATCTAATTCACCCCTCCACTTT
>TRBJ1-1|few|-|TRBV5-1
CASSLRAGDTEAFF
TGCGCCAGCAGCTTGAGGGCGGGTGACACTGAAGCTTTCTTT
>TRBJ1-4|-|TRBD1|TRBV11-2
CASSLGDRGRGEKLFF
TGTGCCAGCAGCTTAGGGGACAGGGGGCGCGGTGAAAAACTGTTTTTT
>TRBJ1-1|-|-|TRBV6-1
CASSPDRFTEAFF
TGTGCCAGCAGCCCTGATCGGTTCACTGAAGCTTTCTTT
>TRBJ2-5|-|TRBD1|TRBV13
CASSLGEQGLQETQYF
TGTGCCAGCAGCTTAGGGGAACAGGGGCTACAAGAGACCCAGTACTTC
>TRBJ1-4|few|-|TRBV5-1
CASSLTGLGHEKLFF
TGCGCCAGCAGCTTAACAGGGTTGGGCCATGAAAAACTGTTTTTT
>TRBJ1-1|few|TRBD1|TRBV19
CASSVGSAATGRRAFF
TGTGCCAGTAGTGTAGGATCTGCCGCGACAGGGAGAAGGGCTTTCTTT
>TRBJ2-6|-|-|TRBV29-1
CSVQYSGANVLTF
TGCAGCGTCCAGTACTCTGGGGCCAACGTCCTGACTTTC
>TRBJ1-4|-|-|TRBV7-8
CASSWKAGWGGGGEKLFF
TGTGCCAGCAGCTGGAAAGCGGGTTGGGGCGGGGGGGGTGAAAAACTGTTTTTT
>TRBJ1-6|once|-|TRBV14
CASSHPNSPLHF
TGTGCCAGCAGCCATCCAAATTCACCCCTCCACTTT
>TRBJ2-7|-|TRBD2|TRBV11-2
CASSLERGVGEQYF
TGTGCCAGCAGCTTAGAGCGGGGGGTGGGCGAGCAGTACTTC
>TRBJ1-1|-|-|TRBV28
CASARLLNTEAFF
TGTGCCAGCGCTCGACTCCTGAACACTGAAGCTTTCTTT
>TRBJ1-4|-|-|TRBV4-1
CASSQEGRGPGMGEKLFF
TGCGCCAGCAGCCAAGAGGGCCGAGGCCCGGGGATGGGTGAAAAACTGTTTTTT
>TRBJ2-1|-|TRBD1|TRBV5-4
CASSMDRGRVNEQFF
TGTGCCAGCAGCATGGACAGGGGAAGGGTTAATGAGCAGTTCTTC
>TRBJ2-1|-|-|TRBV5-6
CASKTGTTIYNEQFF
TGTGCCAGCAAGACCGGGACAACGATCTACAATGAGCAGTTCTTC
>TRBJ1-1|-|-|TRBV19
CASQTLRGGTEAFF
TGTGCCAGCCAAACCTTAAGGGGGGGCACTGAAGCTTTCTTT
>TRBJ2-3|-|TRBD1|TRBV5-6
CASSFPRDRGRADTQYF
TGTGCCAGCAGCTTTCCGCGAGACAGGGGGCGCGCAGATACGCAGTATTTT
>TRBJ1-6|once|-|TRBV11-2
CASSLAGRGNSPLHF
TGTGCCAGCAGCTTAGCAGGCAGGGGAAATTCACCCCTCCACTTT
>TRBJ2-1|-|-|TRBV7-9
CASSRDSGSYNEQFF
TGTGCCAGCAGCAGAGACTCTGGCTCCTACAATGAGCAGTTCTTC
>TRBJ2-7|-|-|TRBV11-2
CASSRSDEQYF
TGTGCCAGCAGCCGTTCGGACGAGCAGTACTTC
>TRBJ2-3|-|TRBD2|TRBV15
CATSGRGGGSSTDTQYF
TGTGCCACCAGCGGTCGAGGCGGGGGGTCTAGCACAGATACGCAGTATTTT
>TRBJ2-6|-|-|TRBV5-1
CASSEASGANVLTF
TGCGCCAGCTCCGAAGCCTCTGGGGCCAACGTCCTGACTTTC
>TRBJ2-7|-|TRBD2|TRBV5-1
CASSLGGSGAYEQYF
TGCGCCAGCAGCTTGGGCGGGAGCGGAGCCTACGAGCAGTACTTC
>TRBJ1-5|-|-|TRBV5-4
CASSLGRGNQPQHF
TGTGCCAGCAGCTTGGGGAGAGGCAATCAGCCCCAGCATTTT
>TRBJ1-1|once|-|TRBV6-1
CASSGVANTEAFF
TGTGCCAGCAGTGGGGTAGCGAACACTGAAGCTTTCTTT
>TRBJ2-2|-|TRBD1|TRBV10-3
CAISGGTGRDTGELFF
TGTGCCATCAGTGGTGGGACAGGGAGAGATACCGGGGAGCTGTTTTTT